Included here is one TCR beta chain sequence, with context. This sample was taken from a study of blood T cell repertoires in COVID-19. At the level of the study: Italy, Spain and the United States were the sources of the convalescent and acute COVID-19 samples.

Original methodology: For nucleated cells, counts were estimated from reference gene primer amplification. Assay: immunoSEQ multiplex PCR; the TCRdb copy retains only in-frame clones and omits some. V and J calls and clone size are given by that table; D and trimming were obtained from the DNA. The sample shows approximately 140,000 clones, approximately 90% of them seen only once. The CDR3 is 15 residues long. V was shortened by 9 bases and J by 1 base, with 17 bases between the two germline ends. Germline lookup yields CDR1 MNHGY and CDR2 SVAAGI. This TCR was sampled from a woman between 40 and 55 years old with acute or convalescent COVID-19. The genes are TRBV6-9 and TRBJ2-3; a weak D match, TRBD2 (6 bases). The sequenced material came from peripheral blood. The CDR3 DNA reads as TGTGCCAGGTTACCCCCTAGCGCCGGCACAGATACGCAGTATTTT. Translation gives CARLPPSAGTDTQYF.